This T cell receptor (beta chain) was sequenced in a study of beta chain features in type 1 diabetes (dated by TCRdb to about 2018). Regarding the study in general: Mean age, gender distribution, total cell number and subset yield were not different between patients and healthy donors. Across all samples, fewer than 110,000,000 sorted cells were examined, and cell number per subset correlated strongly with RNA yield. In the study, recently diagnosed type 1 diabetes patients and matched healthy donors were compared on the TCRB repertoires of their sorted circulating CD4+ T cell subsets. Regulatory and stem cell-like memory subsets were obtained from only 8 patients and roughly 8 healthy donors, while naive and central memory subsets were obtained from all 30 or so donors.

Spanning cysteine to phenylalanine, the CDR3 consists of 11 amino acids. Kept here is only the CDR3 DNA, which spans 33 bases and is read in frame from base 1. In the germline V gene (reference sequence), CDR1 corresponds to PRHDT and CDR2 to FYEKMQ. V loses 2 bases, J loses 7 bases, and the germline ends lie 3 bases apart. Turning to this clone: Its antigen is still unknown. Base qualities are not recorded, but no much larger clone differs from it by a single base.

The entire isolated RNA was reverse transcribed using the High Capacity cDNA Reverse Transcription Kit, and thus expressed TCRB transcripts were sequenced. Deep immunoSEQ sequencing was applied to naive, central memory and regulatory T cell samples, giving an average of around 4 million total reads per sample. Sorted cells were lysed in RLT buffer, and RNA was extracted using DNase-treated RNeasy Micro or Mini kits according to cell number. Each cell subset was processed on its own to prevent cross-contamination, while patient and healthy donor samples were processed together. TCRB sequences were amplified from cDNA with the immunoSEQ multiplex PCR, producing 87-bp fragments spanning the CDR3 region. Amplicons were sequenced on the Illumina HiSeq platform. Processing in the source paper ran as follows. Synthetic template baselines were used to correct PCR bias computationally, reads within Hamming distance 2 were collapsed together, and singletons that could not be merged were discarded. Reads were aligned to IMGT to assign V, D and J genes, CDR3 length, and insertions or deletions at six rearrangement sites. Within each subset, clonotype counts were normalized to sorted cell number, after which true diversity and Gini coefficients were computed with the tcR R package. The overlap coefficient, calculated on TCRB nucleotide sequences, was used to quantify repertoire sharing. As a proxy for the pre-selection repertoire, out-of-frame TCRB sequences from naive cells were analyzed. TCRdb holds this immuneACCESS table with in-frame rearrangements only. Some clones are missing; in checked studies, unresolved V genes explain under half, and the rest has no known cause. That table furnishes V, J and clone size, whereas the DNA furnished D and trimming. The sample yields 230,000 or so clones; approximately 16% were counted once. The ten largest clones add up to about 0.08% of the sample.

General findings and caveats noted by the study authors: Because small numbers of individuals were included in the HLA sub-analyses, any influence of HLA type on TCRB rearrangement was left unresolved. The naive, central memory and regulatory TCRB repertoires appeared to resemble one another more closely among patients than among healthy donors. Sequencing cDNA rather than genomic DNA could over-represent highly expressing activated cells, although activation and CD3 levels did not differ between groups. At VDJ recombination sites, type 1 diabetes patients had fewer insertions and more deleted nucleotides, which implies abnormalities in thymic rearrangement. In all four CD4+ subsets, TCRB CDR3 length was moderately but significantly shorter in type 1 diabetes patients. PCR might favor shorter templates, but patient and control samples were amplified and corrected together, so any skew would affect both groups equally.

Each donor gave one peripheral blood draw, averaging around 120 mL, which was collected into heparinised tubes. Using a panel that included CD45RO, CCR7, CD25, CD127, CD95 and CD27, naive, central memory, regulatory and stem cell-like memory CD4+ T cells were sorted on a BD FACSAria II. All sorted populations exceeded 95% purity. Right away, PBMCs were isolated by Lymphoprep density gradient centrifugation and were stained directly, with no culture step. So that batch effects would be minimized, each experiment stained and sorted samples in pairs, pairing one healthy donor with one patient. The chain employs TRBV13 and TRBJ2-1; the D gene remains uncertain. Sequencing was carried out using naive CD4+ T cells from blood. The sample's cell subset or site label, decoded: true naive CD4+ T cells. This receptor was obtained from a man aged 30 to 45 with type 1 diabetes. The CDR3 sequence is CASSLRNEQFF. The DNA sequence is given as TGTGCCAGCAGCTTAAGGAATGAGCAGTTCTTC. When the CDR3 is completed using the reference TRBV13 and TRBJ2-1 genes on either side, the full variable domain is AAGVIQSPRHLIKEKRETATLKCYPIPRHDTVYWYQQGPGQDPQFLISFYEKMQSDKGSIPDRFSAQQFSDYHSELNMSSLELGDSALYFCASSLRNEQFFGPGTRLTVL.